This T cell receptor (beta chain) was obtained from a study of CDR3 diversity in severe acne. This CDR3 region has 12 residues. From germline, CDR1 is DFQATT and CDR2 SNEGSKA (reference sequence). Using its own MiXCR run on the PCR reads, TCRdb lists one record per CDR3 protein. The sample has under 95,000 distinct CDR3 sequences; about 52% are singletons. This clonotype originated in a male donor in good health, serving as a control. Sequenced sample: blood. The gene calls are TRBV20-1 and TRBJ1-2, with D possibly TRBD1 on 6 matching bases. The CDR3 loop is CSAPNQGFGYTF. The CDR3 DNA is TGCAGCGCACCGAACCAGGGGTTTGGCTACACCTTC.